This T cell receptor beta chain was obtained from a study of blood T cell repertoires in COVID-19. About the study: The United States, Italy and Spain supplied acute and convalescent COVID-19 samples. Nucleic acid was either cDNA or gDNA, and it came from T cells, B-cell-depleted T cells, or PBMCs.

Losses at the gene ends were 5 bases for V and 3 bases for J; bases not matched to a gene: 7. CDR3 length: 15 amino acids. The germline V gene encodes CDR1 LGHDT and CDR2 YNNKEL (reference sequence). Methods used by the authors: How many nucleated cells were present was estimated from reference gene primer amplification. Data came from immunoSEQ multiplex PCR; TCRdb stores just in-frame clones and leaves some out. Clonal size and the V and J genes are those of that table, whereas D and trimming came from the DNA. The profile shows 90,000 to 110,000 clones, roughly 84% of them singletons. The clonotype originates from an elderly woman with active or convalescent COVID-19. V and J are TRBV3-1 (or the pseudogene TRBV3-2) and TRBJ2-5, with TRBD1 identical over 9 bases. The source material was peripheral blood. The CDR3 nucleotides read TGTGCCAGCAGCAGGACAGGGGTCGGAGAAGAGACCCAGTACTTC. As protein: CASSRTGVGEETQYF.